This TCR beta chain appears in the sequencing data of a study of OX40 agonist ivuxolimab in advanced cancers. Sequencing used immunoSEQ multiplex PCR; TCRdb keeps in-frame clones, though not all of them. The sample shows 20,000 or so clones, more than 70% of them seen only once. Germline V gives CDR1 SGDLS, CDR2 YYNGEE. With V trimmed by 3 bases and J by 5 bases, 11 bases remained unmatched. This CDR3 spans 18 amino acids. This TCR derives from an adult with an advanced solid tumor such as melanoma, head and neck, liver or kidney cancer. V is TRBV9 and J is TRBJ2-3; the match to TRBD2 covers 14 bases. This material consisted of CD4+ or CD8+ T cells sorted from blood, taken in a trial of the OX40 agonist ivuxolimab. DNA of the CDR3: TGTGCCAGCAGCGAGCCCCTGGGACTAGCGGGAGACGTAGATACGCAGTATTTT. This encodes CASSEPLGLAGDVDTQYF.